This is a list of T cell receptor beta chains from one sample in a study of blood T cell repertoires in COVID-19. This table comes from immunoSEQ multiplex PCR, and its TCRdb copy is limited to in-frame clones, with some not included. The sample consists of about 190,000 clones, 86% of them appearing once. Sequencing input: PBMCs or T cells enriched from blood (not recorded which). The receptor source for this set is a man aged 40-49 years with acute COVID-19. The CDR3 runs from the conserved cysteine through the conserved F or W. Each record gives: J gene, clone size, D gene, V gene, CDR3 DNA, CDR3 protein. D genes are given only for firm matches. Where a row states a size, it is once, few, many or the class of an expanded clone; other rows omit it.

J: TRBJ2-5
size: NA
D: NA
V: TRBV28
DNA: TGTGCCAGCAGAGTAGGAAACACAGGGACCCAGTACTTC
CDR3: CASRVGNTGTQYF

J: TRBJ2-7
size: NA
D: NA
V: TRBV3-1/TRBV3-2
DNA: TGTGCCAGCAGCTACCGGGACTCGAACTACGAGCAGTACTTC
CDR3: CASSYRDSNYEQYF

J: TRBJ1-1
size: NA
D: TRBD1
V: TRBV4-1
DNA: TGCGCCAGCAGCCAAGACAGGGGGCCGGATCCGGTGGGTTTT
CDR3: CASSQDRGPDPVGF

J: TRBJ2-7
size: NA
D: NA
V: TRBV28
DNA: TGTGCCAGCAGTTTGGCAGTCTCCTACGAGCAGTACTTC
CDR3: CASSLAVSYEQYF

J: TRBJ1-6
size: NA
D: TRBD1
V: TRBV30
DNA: TGTGCCTGGAGTTCCCCCGGCAGGGGGTATAATTCACCCCTCCACTTT
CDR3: CAWSSPGRGYNSPLHF

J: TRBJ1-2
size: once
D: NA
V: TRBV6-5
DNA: TGTGCCAGCAGTTACTTGGGCGGGGGCGATGGCTACACCTTC
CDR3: CASSYLGGGDGYTF

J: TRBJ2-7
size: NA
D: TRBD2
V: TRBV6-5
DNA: TGTGCCAGCAGCGCCGGGAGGCTCTACGAGCAGTACTTC
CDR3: CASSAGRLYEQYF

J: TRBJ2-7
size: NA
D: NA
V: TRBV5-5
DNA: TGTGCCAGCAGCTTAGACATTTCCTACGAGCAGTACTTC
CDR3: CASSLDISYEQYF

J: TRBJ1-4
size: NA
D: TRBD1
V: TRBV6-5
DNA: TGTGCCAGCAGTCCGGACAGGGGGTCTAATGAAAAACTGTTTTTT
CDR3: CASSPDRGSNEKLFF

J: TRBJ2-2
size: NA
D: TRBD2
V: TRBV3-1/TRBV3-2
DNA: TGTGCCAGCAGCCATCAATACAACGGACTAGTAAACACCGGGGAGCTGTTTTTT
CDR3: CASSHQYNGLVNTGELFF

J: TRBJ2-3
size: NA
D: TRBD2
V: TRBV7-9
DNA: TGTGCCAGCAGCTTACGGGGGGGACTAGCGGGCAGGGATACGCAGTATTTT
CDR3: CASSLRGGLAGRDTQYF

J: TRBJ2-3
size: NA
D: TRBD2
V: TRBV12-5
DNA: TGTGCTAGTGGTTCCGAGCGGGATGCAGATACGCAGTATTTT
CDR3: CASGSERDADTQYF

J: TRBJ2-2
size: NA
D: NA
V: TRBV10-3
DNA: TGTGCCATCAGTGCTAAGCCGGGATCTAACACCGGGGAGCTGTTTTTT
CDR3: CAISAKPGSNTGELFF

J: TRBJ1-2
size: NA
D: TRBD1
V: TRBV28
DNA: TGTGCCAGCATCCCGCAAGGACAGGGGCCGGGCGGTGGTGGCTACACCTTC
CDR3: CASIPQGQGPGGGGYTF

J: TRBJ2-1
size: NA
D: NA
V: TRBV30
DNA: TGTGCCTGGGGGGCGAGCGCCCAGTTCTTC
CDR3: CAWGASAQFF

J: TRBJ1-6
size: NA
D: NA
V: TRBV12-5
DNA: TGTGCTAGTGGTTTGGTAAGAGGGCGACTGCCCGTCTCCTATAATTCACCCCTCCACTTT
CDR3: CASGLVRGRLPVSYNSPLHF

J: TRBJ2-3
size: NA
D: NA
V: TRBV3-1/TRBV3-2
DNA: TGTGCCAGCAGCCCAGGACTTAGCACAGATACGCAGTATTTT
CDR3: CASSPGLSTDTQYF